One sample yielded the 9 T cell receptor beta chains listed below, sequenced in a study of cytomegalovirus exposure and HLA in healthy donors. TCRdb's copy holds only in-frame clones and misses some; the assay was immunoSEQ multiplex PCR. The table lists about 160,000 clones, more than 75% of them singletons, with 2.5% to 3% in the top ten. Sequencing was done on a sample of PBMCs. Receptor source: a man between 18 and 35 years old in good health and CMV-seronegative.

This clone was seen more than once but under ten times. The chain employs TRBV19 and TRBJ1-1, with no clear D. Germline lookup yields CDR1 LNHDA and CDR2 SQIVND (reference sequence). The V end lost 4 bases, the J end lost 1 base, and 4 bases lay between the germline ends. The CDR3 has 12 amino acids. The CDR3 sequence: CASSRGNTEAFF. CDR3 nucleotides: TGTGCCAGTAGTAGAGGGAACACTGAAGCTTTCTTT.

The V call is TRBV9, the J call TRBJ1-2; D unresolved. Germline assignment: CDR1 SGDLS and CDR2 YYNGEE. The CDR3 spans 15 residues. V was cut by 3 bases and J by 1 base, with 13 bases left in between. Written as DNA, the CDR3 is TGTGCCAGCAGCGACCGACGGAACTATAACTATGGCTACACCTTC. It translates to CASSDRRNYNYGYTF.

This chain joins TRBV11-2 and TRBJ2-3; 13 positions agree with TRBD2. V dropped 5 bases and J dropped 2; count of bases not matched to a gene: 4. Germline-derived CDR1 and CDR2 are SGHAT and FQNNGV. The CDR3 covers 16 residues. The CDR3 sequence is CASSGGTSGNTDTQYF. CDR3 nucleotides: TGTGCCAGCAGCGGCGGGACTAGCGGGAACACAGATACGCAGTATTTT.

CDR3 in amino acids: CASSLVTASGANVLTF. Written as DNA, the CDR3 is TGTGCCAGCAGTCTGGTGACAGCCTCTGGGGCCAACGTCCTGACTTTC. V and J are TRBV27 and TRBJ2-6; tentatively, D is TRBD1 (5 bases). V lost 5 bases and J lost 0, with 11 bases in between. There are 16 residues in the CDR3. The germline gives CDR1 MNHEY, CDR2 SMNVEV (reference sequence).

The chain employs TRBV18 and TRBJ1-4; no reliable D call. The V gene lost 3 bases and the J gene lost 5 bases, with 10 bases spanning the gap. This CDR3 region has 14 residues. Germline CDR1 and CDR2: KGHSH and LQKENI. DNA for the CDR3: TGTGCCAGCTCACCGTTACAATCGAATGAAAAACTGTTTTTT. It specifies CASSPLQSNEKLFF.

This chain links TRBV6-5 with TRBJ2-1; tentatively, D is TRBD1 (6 bases). Trimming pared 5 bases from V and 7 bases from J, leaving 12 bases between. Germline CDR1 and CDR2: MNHEY and SVGAGI. This CDR3 region has 13 residues. CDR3 region: CASSTNRANEQFF. The CDR3 DNA reads TGTGCCAGCAGTACCAACAGGGCGAATGAGCAGTTCTTC.

This chain uses TRBV27 with TRBJ2-5; D possibly corresponds to TRBD2 (6 bases). This CDR3 contains 14 residues. Germline loops: CDR1 MNHEY, CDR2 SMNVEV (reference sequence). V lost 5 bases to trimming and J lost 6 bases, with 16 bases between them. The CDR3 here is CASSPSTGRQTQYF. CDR3 nucleotides: TGTGCCAGCAGTCCTAGCACCGGGAGACAGACCCAGTACTTC.

The chain combines TRBV19 with TRBJ1-4; 8 bases match TRBD1. Per the germline V gene, CDR1 is LNHDA and CDR2 is SQIVND (reference sequence). CDR3 length: 15 amino acids. With 6 bases clipped from V and 7 bases from J, the junction kept 10 bases outside the gene matches. CDR3: CASRGQAPLSEKLFF. The CDR3 DNA sequence: TGTGCCAGTAGGGGACAGGCTCCATTGAGTGAAAAACTGTTTTTT.

This chain connects TRBV7-2 to TRBJ2-7; D is unresolved. Germline values: CDR1 SGHTA, CDR2 FQGNSA. V was shortened by 4 bases and J by 3 bases, with 7 bases between the two germline ends. The CDR3 length is 12 residues. The CDR3 region is CASSSRLYEQYF. In DNA form, the CDR3 reads TGTGCCAGCAGCTCTCGACTCTACGAGCAGTACTTC.